Detailed here is one TCR beta chain. No cognate antigen has been identified for it. One base away there is no much larger clone; base qualities are not given. The immunoSEQ Assay, a bias-controlled multiplex PCR, was used to amplify TCRbeta CDR3 regions from genomic DNA. The study's processing was this. Nucleated cell counts per sample were estimated from amplification of reference gene primers within the assay. To quantify the absolute abundance of each unique TCRbeta CDR3 rearrangement, sequence reads were collapsed and filtered. Productive Simpson clonality was computed per sample as the square root of Simpson's diversity index over productive rearrangements. TCRdb stores this immuneACCESS table with in-frame sequences only. Part of the clones is absent; in the studies checked, under half of the shortfall reflects unresolved V genes, and no reason is known for the rest. Clone size and the V and J calls come from that table; the DNA yielded D and trimming. Present in this sample are some 140,000 clones, around four fifths of which were seen just once. Clones ranked in the top ten supply 2.4% of the sample.

The CDR3 contains 14 residues, cysteine and phenylalanine counted. CDR3 DNA is the only sequence kept; it has 42 bases, read in frame from the first base. As encoded in the germline V gene (reference sequence), CDR1 is LGHDT while CDR2 is YNNKEL. Trimming takes 4 bases from V and 5 bases from J, and the germline ends sit 14 bases apart. This sample was included in a study of blood T cell repertoires in COVID-19 (dated by TCRdb to the early 2020s). Turning to the overall study: Collaborator samples came from the United States, Italy and Spain and covered acute and convalescent phases of COVID-19. The material from the prospective study consisted of cDNA or gDNA derived from T cells, B-cell-depleted T cells, or PBMCs. Deeply sampled blood TCRbeta repertoires from subjects exposed to, actively infected with, or recovered from COVID-19 were included in the dataset. The repertoires were made available in a free public database intended to serve as a resource for research on the immune response to SARS-CoV-2. The samples were drawn from two sources: the first 160 participants of the ongoing ImmuneRACE study, and 1,000 to 1,500 subjects contributed by 6 global collaborators. The sample metadata nearly always contained a de-identified subject ID, COVID-19 status, age in years and sex. Where available, HLA class I and class II types were obtained from metadata supplied by the sample provider rather than from assay-based typing.

In the prospective study, participants were 18 to 89 years old, resided in about two dozen geographic areas of the United States, and were enrolled through a virtual design. To assign participants to cohorts, the prospective study relied on clinical history that participants themselves reported in a screening survey and a study questionnaire. In the prospective study, mobile phlebotomists collected whole blood, serum and a nasopharyngeal or oropharyngeal swab from each participant. Participants in the prospective study had the option to provide additional blood draws and questionnaires over a 2-month period. Before DNA extraction, blood samples from the prospective study were shipped at room temperature or frozen. The paper's findings and limits, for the study overall: The quantity of clinical and demographic metadata differed by source and by participant and was supplied without curation.

The V and J segments used are TRBV3-1 (or the pseudogene TRBV3-2) and TRBJ1-1; the best D guess is TRBD1, with 5 bases matching. The receptor's source is a man between 35 and 55 years old with acute COVID-19. Sequenced input: PBMCs or T cells enriched from blood (not recorded which). The nucleotide sequence reads as follows: TGTGCCAGCAGCCCGCGGAGGGGAGGAACTGAAGCTTTCTTT. It codes for CASSPRRGGTEAFF.